This TCR beta chain was profiled in a study of CD4 T cells in relation to SARS-CoV-2 and coronaviruses. About the research overall: After roughly eleven days of antigen culture, PBMC TCR beta CDR3s were sequenced. Negative control cultures got HIV-1 Nef peptides or no peptide.

Study-wide findings and caveats: In roughly 65% of donors, memory CD4+ clonotypes crossrecognized SARS-CoV-2 and at least one common cold coronavirus spike.

The protocol was immunoSEQ multiplex PCR, while the TCRdb copy is restricted to in-frame clones and leaves out a portion. The table includes 15,000 to 19,000 clones, 76% detected once. The unexposed donors gave CD4+ T cells in about 2011-2018, prior to COVID-19. The cells were cultured for around ten days before CD4+ T cells were isolated. Testing used SARS-CoV-2 S/N and four cold-coronavirus spikes on unexposed-donor CD4+ T cells, cells permitting. V lost 2 bases and J 0 bases, leaving 11 bases between the germline ends. This CDR3 has 16 amino acids. The V gene's germline CDR1 is LGHDT and CDR2 YNNKEL (reference sequence). Comments on this clone: Antigen specificity is unknown.

The receptor comes from a human donor in good health. Sequencing input: CD4+ T cells from PBMCs, cultured in vitro. The chain employs TRBV3-1 (or the pseudogene TRBV3-2) and TRBJ1-3; D gene unclear. The CDR3 reads CASSQTAASSGNTIYF. The CDR3 DNA follows: TGTGCCAGCAGCCAAACAGCAGCGAGCTCTGGAAACACCATATATTTT.